Listed below are T cell receptor beta chains from one sample, sequenced in a study of blood T cell repertoires in COVID-19. The assay was immunoSEQ multiplex PCR, and TCRdb's table has in-frame clones only and misses some. The data hold roughly 150,000 clones, with 80% to 90% observed a single time. Material: peripheral blood. All receptors derive from a woman between 65 and 79 years old with acute or convalescent COVID-19. Both conserved end residues are part of each CDR3. A D gene is named only where the DNA matches it firmly. Size is stated for part of the rows, as once, few or many counts, or as a class when the clone is expanded.

.	TRBV7-2	.	TRBJ1-1	14	CASSLGTTVQKAFF	TGTGCCAGCAGCTTAGGGACGACAGTCCAAAAAGCTTTCTTT
TRBD2	TRBV5-1	.	TRBJ2-1	14	CASSPGLAHNEQFF	TGCGCCAGCAGCCCGGGACTAGCCCACAATGAGCAGTTCTTC
TRBD2	TRBV7-9	.	TRBJ2-1	13	CASSNSGGYEQFF	TGTGCCAGCAGTAACAGCGGGGGGTATGAGCAGTTCTTC
TRBD1	TRBV13	.	TRBJ2-5	14	CASSRTGFQETQYF	TGTGCCAGCAGCCGGACAGGATTTCAAGAGACCCAGTACTTC
TRBD1	TRBV7-6	.	TRBJ2-5	14	CASSRTGGGETQYF	TGTGCCAGCAGCCGGACAGGGGGCGGTGAGACCCAGTACTTC
.	TRBV18	.	TRBJ1-5	12	CASSPSNQPQHF	TGTGCCAGCTCACCTTCGAATCAGCCCCAGCATTTT
.	TRBV18	.	TRBJ1-2	11	CASSQRDGYTF	TGTGCCAGCTCCCAGAGGGATGGCTACACCTTC
TRBD1	TRBV15	.	TRBJ2-7	16	CATSRDYLDRDHEQYF	TGTGCCACCAGCAGAGATTACCTGGACAGGGACCACGAGCAGTACTTC
.	TRBV19	.	TRBJ1-2	14	CASSQGIRDYGYTF	TGTGCCAGCTCTCAGGGGATTCGTGACTATGGCTACACCTTC
.	TRBV6-5	.	TRBJ1-2	15	CASSSTGFSNYGYTF	TGTGCCAGCAGTTCAACAGGATTCTCTAACTATGGCTACACCTTC
.	TRBV10-3	once	TRBJ1-1	14	CAIRGDTMNTEAFF	TGTGCCATCAGGGGGGACACCATGAACACTGAAGCTTTCTTT
TRBD1	TRBV5-6	.	TRBJ1-2	16	CASSLLGQGASDGYTF	TGTGCCAGCAGCTTGTTGGGACAGGGGGCTTCGGATGGCTACACCTTC
TRBD2	TRBV7-7	.	TRBJ2-7	15	CASSLASGGRYEQYF	TGTGCTAGCAGCTTAGCTAGCGGGGGCCGATACGAGCAGTACTTC
TRBD1	TRBV11-2	.	TRBJ1-2	16	CASSGYNGQDNYGYTF	TGTGCCAGCAGCGGCTACAATGGACAGGATAACTATGGCTACACCTTC
.	TRBV6-6	.	TRBJ1-3	14	CASRPVASGNTIYF	TGTGCCAGCAGGCCAGTGGCATCCGGAAACACCATATATTTT
TRBD1	TRBV7-2	.	TRBJ1-1	14	CASSAQGAITEAFF	TGTGCCAGCAGCGCACAGGGGGCTATCACTGAAGCTTTCTTT
.	TRBV7-8	.	TRBJ1-1	12	CASSLHPSGAFF	TGTGCCAGCAGCTTACATCCCTCGGGAGCTTTCTTT
TRBD2	TRBV28	.	TRBJ2-1	14	CASSSSGSYNEQFF	TGTGCCAGCAGTTCTAGCGGGAGCTACAATGAGCAGTTCTTC
TRBD2	TRBV7-6	.	TRBJ2-1	17	CASSLEVGTTMAQEQFF	TGTGCCAGCAGCTTAGAAGTCGGGACTACTATGGCGCAGGAGCAGTTCTTC
.	TRBV20-1	.	TRBJ1-2	10	CSVNSYGYTF	TGCAGTGTTAACAGCTATGGCTACACCTTC
TRBD1	TRBV24-1	once	TRBJ2-3	16	CATSDWRPGGADTQYF	TGTGCCACCAGTGACTGGAGGCCAGGGGGCGCAGATACGCAGTATTTT
.	TRBV5-8	.	TRBJ1-2	14	CASSQNDRNYGYTF	TGTGCCAGCAGCCAGAATGACAGGAACTATGGCTACACCTTC
TRBD1	TRBV4-2	few	TRBJ1-4	16	CASSQGLTGSGEKLFF	TGTGCCAGCAGCCAAGGACTGACAGGGTCTGGTGAAAAACTGTTTTTT
.	TRBV27	.	TRBJ2-5	13	CASSSAGVETQYF	TGTGCCAGCAGTTCCGCGGGTGTAGAGACCCAGTACTTC
TRBD1	TRBV7-9	.	TRBJ1-2	15	CASSRSGQANYGYTF	TGTGCCAGCAGCAGGTCGGGACAGGCTAACTATGGCTACACCTTC
.	TRBV15	.	TRBJ2-7	14	CATSRDGYPYEQYF	TGTGCCACCAGCAGAGACGGGTATCCCTACGAGCAGTACTTC
TRBD1	TRBV5-1	.	TRBJ1-1	14	CASSLGGLDREAFF	TGCGCCAGCAGCTTGGGGGGGTTGGACAGGGAAGCTTTCTTT
.	TRBV6-5	.	TRBJ1-4	14	CASRGRREREKLFF	TGTGCCAGCAGGGGAAGGCGGGAGCGTGAAAAACTGTTTTTT